These 9 T cell receptor beta chains were sequenced from one sample in a study of cytomegalovirus exposure and HLA in healthy donors. This PCR relied on a set of 60 Vbeta primers and 13 Jbeta primers. The assay was immunoSEQ multiplex PCR, and TCRdb's table has in-frame clones only and misses some. The repertoire includes approximately 77,000 clones, nearly 80% of them detected once, and 4% to 4.5% sits in the top ten. Material: PBMCs. These receptors were collected from a man in his forties in good health and CMV-seronegative.

The chain has TRBV25-1 and TRBJ1-4, with 9 positions matching TRBD1. With V trimmed by 4 bases and J by 7 bases, 7 bases remained unmatched. This CDR3 has 15 residues. CDR1 MGHDK and CDR2 SYGVNS come from the germline V gene. CDR3 nucleotides: TGTGCCAGCAGTGCCTCCGGGACAGGGCTTGAAAAACTGTTTTTT. Protein sequence: CASSASGTGLEKLFF.

This clone was seen a single time. V is TRBV5-4 and J is TRBJ2-7, with D possibly matching TRBD1 (6 bases). CDR3 length: 14 amino acids. V gave up 0 bases and J gave up 3 bases, with 10 bases separating them. The germline V gene has CDR1 SGHNT and CDR2 YYREEE (reference sequence). The CDR3 protein is CASSLGAGDYEQYF. CDR3 DNA: TGTGCCAGCAGCTTGGGAGCAGGGGACTACGAGCAGTACTTC.

The chain joins TRBV4-3 to TRBJ2-7; 14 positions agree with TRBD2. Unmatched junction bases numbered 17, after V lost 3 bases and J lost 4 bases. The CDR3 totals 20 residues. Looked up from germline, CDR1 is LGHNA and CDR2 is YSLEER. In DNA form, the CDR3 reads TGCGCCAGCAGCCAGGGCGAGCGGCCCGGGACTAGCGGGGGATCGTACGAGCAGTACTTC. This encodes CASSQGERPGTSGGSYEQYF.

This clone was counted between two and nine times. The rearrangement joins TRBV7-2 to TRBJ2-7, with 9 nucleotides matching TRBD1. The trim removed 0 bases at V and 5 bases at J, leaving 5 bases unmatched. The CDR3 covers 15 residues. Germline V lookup: CDR1 SGHTA, CDR2 FQGNSA. The CDR3 nucleotides read TGTGCCAGCAGCTTAGCTGGGACAGGGTTCCACGAGCAGTACTTC. Translated: CASSLAGTGFHEQYF.

This CDR3 reads CASSRFIRESGNEQFF. The CDR3 region has the DNA TGTGCCAGCAGCCGCTTTATTCGGGAGTCCGGCAATGAGCAGTTCTTC. The chain carries TRBV28 and TRBJ2-1, with D tentatively TRBD2 (6 bases). Trimming cost V 6 bases and J 6 bases, with 21 bases left between them. The CDR3 runs to 16 residues. Germline V lookup: CDR1 MDHEN, CDR2 SYDVKM.

V gene TRBV30 combines with J gene TRBJ1-2; D is perhaps TRBD1 (5 bases). V was pared by 4 bases and J by 9 bases, with 12 bases between. Germline CDR1 reads GTSNPN; CDR2 reads SVGIG (reference sequence). The CDR3 is made up of 11 amino acids. CDR3 in amino acids: CAWTGGRSYTF. As DNA, the CDR3 is TGTGCCTGGACCGGGGGGAGGAGCTACACCTTC.

The chain uses TRBV6-5 and TRBJ2-6, with 7 bases identical to TRBD1. In germline, CDR1 is MNHEY, CDR2 SVGAGI. V gave up 6 bases and J gave up 3 bases; unmatched junction bases: 5. The CDR3 has 15 amino acids. The CDR3 protein is CASRKQGFGANVLTF. The CDR3 coding sequence is TGTGCCAGCAGGAAACAGGGGTTTGGGGCCAACGTCCTGACTTTC.

The V call is TRBV5-1, the J call TRBJ2-5, with 8 nucleotides matching TRBD1. J gave up 7 bases and V 5 bases, and 10 bases lay outside the gene matches. The CDR3 sequence is 14 residues long. Germline lookup yields CDR1 SGHRS and CDR2 YFSETQ. The CDR3 reads CASRYMTGELTQYF. The CDR3 DNA is TGCGCCAGCAGGTATATGACAGGGGAGCTGACCCAGTACTTC.

The genes are TRBV21-1 and TRBJ1-5; TRBD1 is taken as the D call from the table, unchecked against the DNA. TRBV21-1 is classified as a pseudogene. There are 15 residues in the CDR3. CDR3 DNA sequence: TGTTGCCAGCACGGGGAAGGACAGGACAATCAGCCCCAGCATTTT. This translates into CCQHGEGQDNQPQHF.